The 8 T cell receptor beta chains below all came from one sample that was sequenced in a study of OX40 agonist ivuxolimab in advanced cancers. Profiled with immunoSEQ multiplex PCR; TCRdb holds only in-frame clones, not every one. The sample records roughly 62,000 clones, about four fifths being singletons. This specimen was CD4+ or CD8+ T cells sorted from blood, taken in a trial of the OX40 agonist ivuxolimab. These receptors originate from an adult with an advanced solid tumor such as melanoma, head and neck, liver or kidney cancer.

The chain's CDR3 is CASSLGQGSTEAFF. The DNA for the CDR3 is TGTGCCAGCAGCCTGGGACAGGGGAGCACTGAAGCTTTCTTT. The J gene is TRBJ1-1, the V gene TRBV14, with 10 bases aligning to TRBD1. Looked up from germline, CDR1 is SGHDN and CDR2 is FVKESK. The junction had 3 bases not matched to a gene; V was cut back by 4 bases and J by 4 bases. This CDR3 comprises 14 residues.

In nucleotides, the CDR3 is TGTGCCAGTAGTATATCGACTGTCTACGAGCAGTACTTC. It codes for CASSISTVYEQYF. The V call is TRBV19, the J call TRBJ2-7; D ambiguous. Germline V lookup: CDR1 LNHDA, CDR2 SQIVND (reference sequence). V gave up 2 bases and J gave up 3 bases, with 8 bases separating them. The CDR3 is made up of 13 amino acids.

The genes are TRBV2 and TRBJ2-5, with 7 bases aligning to TRBD2. This CDR3 comprises 14 residues. The germline CDR1 and CDR2 sequences are SNHLY and FYNNEI. Germline trimming cut 3 bases from V and 5 bases from J; bases unmatched to any gene: 6. The CDR3 region is CASSDGGWGETQYF. CDR3 coding DNA: TGTGCCAGCAGTGACGGGGGGTGGGGTGAGACCCAGTACTTC.

The V gene is TRBV7-8, the J gene TRBJ1-5, with D possibly TRBD1 on 6 matching bases. Trimming removed 5 bases from V and 6 bases from J, with 17 bases in between. CDR1 and CDR2 from the germline V gene are SGHVS and FQNEAQ. This CDR3 contains 15 residues. The CDR3 is CASSPHEGGPQPQHF. For the CDR3, the DNA is TGTGCCAGCAGCCCCCATGAAGGGGGTCCTCAGCCCCAGCATTTT. Looking up the rest from reference TRBV7-8 and TRBJ1-5 gives the full variable domain: GAGVSQSPRYKVAKRGQDVALRCDPISGHVSLFWYQQALGQGPEFLTYFQNEAQLDKSGLPSDRFFAERPEGSVSTLKIQRTQQEDSAVYLCASSPHEGGPQPQHFGDGTRLSIL.

The chain is built from TRBV21-1 and TRBJ1-4. TRBV21-1 is marked as a pseudogene. The CDR3 contains 15 residues. Written as DNA, the CDR3 is TGTGCCAGCACCCCATTCGGGGGGCACAATGAAAAACTGTTTTTT. Its protein is CASTPFGGHNEKLFF.

The rearrangement uses TRBV10-3 and TRBJ2-1; no clear D gene. The germline CDR1 and CDR2 sequences are ENHRY and SYGVKD. This CDR3 spans 14 amino acids. The V gene lost 0 bases and the J gene lost 9 bases, with 12 bases spanning the gap. The CDR3 DNA reads TGTGCCATCAGTGAGTCTGCTAGTTGGGGTGAGCAGTTCTTC. As protein: CAISESASWGEQFF.

The rearrangement joins TRBV2 to TRBJ2-2; 8 nucleotides line up with TRBD2. The CDR3 length is 13 residues. V dropped 7 bases and J dropped 7; count of bases not matched to a gene: 5. The germline gives CDR1 SNHLY, CDR2 FYNNEI. The DNA for the CDR3 is TGTGCCAGCAAACGGGAGGGCAGCGGGGAGCTGTTTTTT. It specifies CASKREGSGELFF.

The chain is built from TRBV19 and TRBJ1-2, with D possibly matching TRBD1 (5 bases). The CDR3 loop spans 11 amino acids. The V end was cut by 6 bases, the J end by 7 bases, with 9 bases between. Germline loops: CDR1 LNHDA, CDR2 SQIVND (reference sequence). CDR3 in amino acids: CASREGFGYTF. In DNA form, the CDR3 reads TGTGCCAGTAGAGAGGGGTTTGGCTACACCTTC.